The 27 T cell receptor beta chains presented below share a single source sample, sequenced in a study of blood T cell repertoires in COVID-19. TCRdb's copy holds only in-frame clones and misses some; the assay was immunoSEQ multiplex PCR. The sample lists under 450,000 clones; 81% were seen once. The specimen was peripheral blood. Receptors originate from a human donor with acute or convalescent COVID-19. The donor label of this sample is uncertain.

This clone has a handful of counts. This chain links TRBV5-4 with TRBJ2-1; 12 bases are a match to TRBD2. The germline V gene encodes CDR1 SGHNT and CDR2 YYREEE (reference sequence). The CDR3 consists of 17 residues. V was clipped by 5 bases and J by 4 bases; unmatched bases: 10. The CDR3 sequence is CASSSTGTSGPYNEQFF. The CDR3 DNA reads TGTGCCAGCAGTTCGACCGGGACTAGCGGGCCTTACAATGAGCAGTTCTTC.

This chain links TRBV2 with TRBJ1-6; TRBD1 aligns across 9 bases. The germline CDR1 and CDR2 sequences are SNHLY and FYNNEI. This CDR3 comprises 17 residues. J was trimmed by 9 bases and V by 4 bases; bases with no gene match: 13. The CDR3 nucleotides read TGTGCCAGCAGTGGGTCCACAGGGGGCTCACGGATTTCACCCCTCCACTTT. It codes for CASSGSTGGSRISPLHF.

The rearrangement uses TRBV6-6 and TRBJ1-2, with a tentative D call TRBD1 (6 bases). Per the germline V gene, CDR1 is MNHNY and CDR2 is SVGAGI (reference sequence). The CDR3 consists of 15 residues. Trimming removed 6 bases from V and 0 bases from J, with 14 bases in between. In nucleotides, the CDR3 is TGTGCCAGCAGCCGGGACACCCGCGCTAACTATGGCTACACCTTC. As protein: CASSRDTRANYGYTF.

The chain joins TRBV3-1 (or the pseudogene TRBV3-2) to TRBJ1-6; D might be TRBD1 (5 bases). Trimming removed 0 bases from V and 1 base from J, with 13 bases in between. CDR1 is LGHDT and CDR2 is YNNKEL in the germline V gene (reference sequence). CDR3 length equals 18 residues. CDR3 in DNA: TGTGCCAGCAGCCAAGATGGCGGGGGATGGTCCTATAATTCACCCCTCCACTTT. This sequence encodes CASSQDGGGWSYNSPLHF.

The V and J genes are TRBV2 and TRBJ1-1; D perhaps matches TRBD1 (5 bases). CDR1 is SNHLY and CDR2 is FYNNEI in the germline V gene. This CDR3 is built from 10 residues. Trimming removed 8 bases at V and 7 bases at J, with 8 bases between. The CDR3 nucleotides read TGTGCCAGCGTGGGGGGTGAAGCTTTCTTT. This sequence encodes CASVGGEAFF.

As concerns this clone: This CDR3 is also generated by other DNA sequences in the sample. V gene TRBV19 combines with J gene TRBJ1-5, with 9 positions matching TRBD1. V was clipped by 5 bases and J by 4 bases; unmatched bases: 6. Germline CDR1 LNHDA, CDR2 SQIVND (reference sequence). The CDR3 is 15 residues long. CDR3 loop: CASSPQGARNQPQHF. The CDR3 DNA is TGTGCCAGTAGTCCACAGGGGGCCCGGAATCAGCCCCAGCATTTT. Variable domain in full (rest from reference TRBV19 and TRBJ1-5): DGGITQSPKYLFRKEGQNVTLSCEQNLNHDAMYWYRQDPGQGLRLIYYSQIVNDFQKGDIAEGYSVSREKKESFPLTVTSAQKNPTAFYLCASSPQGARNQPQHFGDGTRLSIL.

This sequence joins TRBV2 and TRBJ2-7; D perhaps matches TRBD1 (6 bases). Trimming shortened V by 7 bases and J by 5 bases, and 15 bases separated the two germline ends. The germline V gene encodes CDR1 SNHLY and CDR2 FYNNEI. The CDR3 runs to 13 residues. CDR3 sequence: CASNYRAFDEQYF. In DNA form, the CDR3 reads TGTGCCAGCAACTACAGGGCATTCGACGAGCAGTACTTC.

This chain connects TRBV6-1 to TRBJ2-3; no definite D call. Trimming took off 1 base at V and 1 base at J, with 9 bases between the two ends. In germline, CDR1 is MNHNS, CDR2 SASEGT. The CDR3 has 15 residues. In DNA form, the CDR3 reads TGTGCCAGCAGTGAAGTGTGGGCCGGCACAGATACGCAGTATTTT. It specifies CASSEVWAGTDTQYF.

This chain connects TRBV6-5 to TRBJ2-7; D is possibly TRBD1 (7 bases). This CDR3 is built from 14 residues. Germline values: CDR1 MNHEY, CDR2 SVGAGI. Trimming left V 3 bases short and J 5 bases short, with 14 bases between. The CDR3 spells CASSYGGGVDEQYF. The CDR3 nucleotides read TGTGCCAGCAGTTATGGAGGGGGCGTGGACGAGCAGTACTTC.

The chain employs TRBV7-9 and TRBJ1-2; D possibly corresponds to TRBD1 (5 bases). The germline V gene encodes CDR1 SEHNR and CDR2 FQNEAQ (reference sequence). The CDR3 consists of 14 residues. Trimming shortened V by 4 bases and J by 8 bases, and 17 bases separated the two germline ends. The DNA for the CDR3 is TGTGCCAGCAGCTCGGAGACAGCGCTCAGCGGCTACACCTTC. Translated, it gives CASSSETALSGYTF.

The gene calls are TRBV4-1 and TRBJ1-1; D may be TRBD1 (6 bases). The V gene's germline CDR1 is MGHRA and CDR2 YSYEKL. Trimming cost V 3 bases and J 1 base, with 9 bases left between them. This CDR3 has 14 amino acids. The CDR3 region has the DNA TGCGCCAGCAGCCAGCTACAGGGGAACACTGAAGCTTTCTTT. This encodes CASSQLQGNTEAFF.

The V and J genes are TRBV4-1 and TRBJ1-2; 8 bases agree with TRBD1. CDR1 and CDR2 from the germline V gene are MGHRA and YSYEKL. This CDR3 is built from 16 residues. The V and J ends lost 1 base and 2 bases, in that order; junction bases with no gene match: 6. The CDR3 here is CASSQASTGANYGYTF. The DNA of the CDR3 is TGCGCCAGCAGCCAAGCATCGACAGGGGCAAACTATGGCTACACCTTC.

The J gene is TRBJ1-2, the V gene TRBV30; possibly TRBD1 for D (5 bases). Per germline, CDR1 GTSNPN and CDR2 SVGIG (reference sequence). The CDR3 has 15 amino acids. Trimming pared 0 bases from V and 0 bases from J, leaving 11 bases between. The CDR3 DNA reads TGTGCCTGGAGTGTGAGACAGACAGCTAACTATGGCTACACCTTC. As protein: CAWSVRQTANYGYTF.

This clone occurred a few times. V and J are TRBV5-4 and TRBJ1-2, with D uncertain. V was trimmed by 2 bases and J by 3 bases, leaving 2 bases between them. The CDR3 sequence is 11 residues long. Germline loops: CDR1 SGHNT, CDR2 YYREEE (reference sequence). CDR3 loop: CASSFDYGYTF. The CDR3 nucleotides read TGTGCCAGCAGCTTCGACTATGGCTACACCTTC. Together with reference TRBV5-4 and TRBJ1-2, the CDR3 gives the full variable domain: ETGVTQSPTHLIKTRGQQVTLRCSSQSGHNTVSWYQQALGQGPQFIFQYYREEENGRGNFPPRFSGLQFPNYSSELNVNALELDDSALYLCASSFDYGYTFGSGTRLTVV.

V usage is TRBV19 and J usage is TRBJ2-3; TRBD1 matches 8 bases. The CDR3 is made up of 14 amino acids. Germline V lookup: CDR1 LNHDA, CDR2 SQIVND (reference sequence). V lost 4 bases and J lost 3; bases outside the gene matches: 3. In nucleotides, the CDR3 is TGTGCCAGTAGTACTCGACAGGGGACAGATACGCAGTATTTT. Translated, it gives CASSTRQGTDTQYF.

The chain employs TRBV10-2 and TRBJ1-3; perhaps TRBD1 as D (6 bases). Trimming cost V 2 bases and J 2 bases, with 7 bases left between them. CDR3 length: 14 residues. Germline lookup yields CDR1 WSHSY and CDR2 SAAADI. The CDR3 reads CASSERGTGNTIYF. CDR3 DNA sequence: TGCGCCAGCAGTGAGAGGGGGACTGGAAACACCATATATTTT.

V is TRBV6-8 and J is TRBJ1-4; 11 bases line up with TRBD1. The CDR3 extends over 19 amino acids. The junction had 12 bases not matched to a gene; V was cut back by 6 bases and J by 0 bases. The germline gives CDR1 MNHGY, CDR2 SAAAGT. The CDR3 loop reads CASRPGQGASIATNEKLFF. Written as DNA, the CDR3 is TGTGCCAGCAGACCTGGACAGGGGGCCTCCATTGCAACTAATGAAAAACTGTTTTTT.

This clone occurred a few times. The gene calls are TRBV6-5 and TRBJ2-3; 10 bases are shared with TRBD2. CDR1 and CDR2 from the germline V gene are MNHEY and SVGAGI. V lost 4 bases and J lost 5; bases outside the gene matches: 6. The CDR3 loop spans 15 amino acids. The CDR3 DNA reads as TGTGCCAGCAGTTCAGTTAGCGGGGGGAAAGATACGCAGTATTTT. This gives the protein CASSSVSGGKDTQYF.

This chain uses TRBV18 with TRBJ2-7, with D hard to call. CDR1 is KGHSH and CDR2 is LQKENI in the germline V gene. The germline V and J ends were trimmed by 1 base and 0 bases, with 10 bases remaining between them. This CDR3 spans 15 amino acids. CDR3 coding DNA: TGTGCCAGCTCACCACTTCACAGAATCTCCTACGAGCAGTACTTC. This encodes CASSPLHRISYEQYF.

The chain uses TRBV4-1 and TRBJ2-1; D remains ambiguous. Trimming removed 3 bases at V and 0 bases at J, with 6 bases between. The V gene's germline CDR1 is MGHRA and CDR2 YSYEKL. CDR3 size: 14 residues. CDR3: CASSQESSYNEQFF. The CDR3, as DNA: TGCGCCAGCAGCCAGGAGAGCTCCTACAATGAGCAGTTCTTC.

The CDR3: CASRRGSGNTIYF. In nucleotides, the CDR3 is TGTGCCAGTCGAAGGGGTTCTGGAAACACCATATATTTT. The chain couples TRBV2 to TRBJ1-3, with a possible D match to TRBD1 (5 bases). In germline, CDR1 is SNHLY, CDR2 FYNNEI. Trimming removed 9 bases at V and 1 base at J, with 10 bases between. The CDR3 has 13 residues.

The V call is TRBV6-1, the J call TRBJ1-2, with D possibly matching TRBD1 (6 bases). The germline V gene encodes CDR1 MNHNS and CDR2 SASEGT. V dropped 1 base and J dropped 5 bases, with 20 bases sitting between them. The CDR3 totals 17 residues. The CDR3 DNA reads TGTGCCAGCAGTGAAGGCGGGGGCAGGGGCTGGCGATATGGCTACACCTTC. Residues: CASSEGGGRGWRYGYTF.

The rearrangement joins TRBV15 to TRBJ1-4, with 8 nucleotides matching TRBD1. V shed 1 base, J shed 5 bases, and the junction held 3 bases outside the gene matches. Germline V gene data show CDR1 as LNHNV and CDR2 as YYDKDF (reference sequence). The CDR3 covers 15 residues. CDR3 DNA sequence: TGTGCCACCAGCAGAGCAGGGGGCGGGAATGAAAAACTGTTTTTT. This codes for CATSRAGGGNEKLFF.

Written as DNA, the CDR3 is TGTGCCAGCAGCTTACAGTGGGACAGAATTAACACTGAAGCTTTCTTT. Its translation: CASSLQWDRINTEAFF. V is TRBV7-9 and J is TRBJ1-1, with 7 bases matching TRBD1. V was clipped by 2 bases and J by 2 bases; unmatched bases: 8. CDR1 SEHNR and CDR2 FQNEAQ come from the germline V gene (reference sequence). This CDR3 contains 16 residues.

The rearrangement uses TRBV5-1 and TRBJ1-2, with 7 bases fitting TRBD1. The CDR3 loop spans 13 amino acids. Germline CDR1 SGHRS, CDR2 YFSETQ. V trimming: 3 bases; J trimming: 8 bases; junction bases outside the gene matches: 7. CDR3 in amino acids: CASSYYRGEGYTF. The CDR3 DNA reads TGCGCCAGCAGCTATTACAGGGGTGAGGGCTACACCTTC. The entire variable domain, with the rest obtained from reference TRBV5-1 and TRBJ1-2, is as follows: KAGVTQTPRYLIKTRGQQVTLSCSPISGHRSVSWYQQTPGQGLQFLFEYFSETQRNKGNFPGRFSGRQFSNSRSEMNVSTLELGDSALYLCASSYYRGEGYTFGSGTRLTVV.

This clone appeared once. The chain has TRBV2 and TRBJ1-5; TRBD1 aligns across 7 bases. The CDR3 length is 14 residues. Germline CDR1 and CDR2: SNHLY and FYNNEI. V shed 6 bases and J 6 bases; nucleotides not matched to a gene: 8. CDR3 nucleotides: TGTGCCAGCAGAAGACAGGGTCTTTCTCAGCCCCAGCATTTT. The encoded protein is CASRRQGLSQPQHF.

This chain joins TRBV7-9 and TRBJ1-6, with D hard to call. V lost 5 bases, J lost 8 bases, and 13 bases lay in between. Germline lookup yields CDR1 SEHNR and CDR2 FQNEAQ (reference sequence). This CDR3 has 14 amino acids. CDR3 loop: CASSKDSPDSPLHF. In nucleotides, the CDR3 is TGTGCCAGCAGCAAAGACTCCCCGGATTCACCCCTCCACTTT. Variable domain in full (rest from reference TRBV7-9 and TRBJ1-6): DTGVSQNPRHKITKRGQNVTFRCDPISEHNRLYWYRQTLGQGPEFLTYFQNEAQLEKSRLLSDRFSAERPKGSFSTLEIQRTEQGDSAMYLCASSKDSPDSPLHFGNGTRLTVT.